This record concerns one T cell receptor (beta chain) sequence. This clone was counted ten times or more. Its antigen is still unknown. Nothing much larger sits one base from this clone, and base qualities are not available. The sample originates from a study of blood T cell repertoires in COVID-19 (dated by TCRdb to about 2020). Background for the entire study: The collaborator samples originated in the United States, Italy and Spain and spanned the acute and convalescent phases of COVID-19. Where available, HLA class I and class II types were obtained from metadata supplied by the sample provider rather than from assay-based typing. The repertoires were released in a freely available public database intended as a resource for research on the immune response to SARS-CoV-2. Samples came from the ongoing ImmuneRACE study (first 160 participants) plus 1,254 subjects from 6 global collaborators. The material from the prospective study consisted of cDNA or gDNA derived from T cells, B-cell-depleted T cells, or PBMCs. Sample metadata almost always included a de-identified subject ID, COVID-19 status, age in years and sex. Deeply sampled blood TCRbeta repertoires from subjects exposed to, actively infected with, or recovered from COVID-19 were included in the dataset.

Participants in the prospective study were aged about 18 to 95 years, lived in 24 United States geographic areas, and enrolled through a virtual design. Cohort assignment in the prospective study relied on participant-reported clinical history from a screening survey and a study questionnaire. Recovered participants in ImmuneRACE Cohort 3 were defined as having two consecutive negative NP/OP PCR tests, clearance from a healthcare professional, or resolution of symptoms. Mobile phlebotomists in the prospective study collected whole blood, serum and a nasopharyngeal or oropharyngeal swab from every participant. Prospective study participants could optionally give additional blood draws and questionnaires over an approximately 2-month period. Blood samples from the prospective study were shipped frozen or at room temperature prior to DNA extraction. TCRbeta CDR3 regions were amplified from genomic DNA using the immunoSEQ Assay, a bias-controlled multiplex PCR. As for the original processing: The number of nucleated cells in each sample was estimated by amplification of reference gene primers within the assay. To quantify the absolute abundance of each unique TCRbeta CDR3 rearrangement, sequence reads were collapsed and filtered. For each sample, productive Simpson clonality was calculated by taking the square root of Simpson's diversity index across productive rearrangements. The immuneACCESS repertoire file appears here via TCRdb, limited to in-frame rearrangements. These files lack a portion of the clones; in checked studies, under half of the deficit traces to unresolved V genes, and the cause of the others is not known. That table supplies the V and J calls and clone size; D and trimming were determined from the DNA. This sample gives around 170,000 clones in total; under 85% of them show up just once. The ten largest clones take up roughly 12% of the sample.

On the study overall, not on this receptor specifically: How much clinical and demographic metadata was included differed by source and by participant, and the metadata was provided uncurated.

The germline V gene (reference sequence) specifies LNHDA as CDR1 and SQIVND as CDR2. The CDR3 measures 15 amino acids from cysteine to phenylalanine. Left in the record is the CDR3 DNA by itself, 45 bases read in frame from the first base. V loses 6 bases, J loses 0 bases, and the germline ends lie 9 bases apart. The TCR originated in a man in his fifties or sixties who had recovered from COVID-19. The chain joins TRBV19 to TRBJ1-6, with no reliable assignment of the D segment. The sample comprised PBMCs or T cells enriched from blood (not recorded which). Here the CDR3 is given as CASREPSSYNSPLHF. The DNA reads TGTGCCAGTAGGGAGCCGAGCTCCTATAATTCACCCCTCCACTTT.